Each of the 30 T cell receptor beta chains below was sequenced from the same sample in a study of a mutant IDH1 vaccine in newly diagnosed glioma. TCRdb's table, derived via immunoSEQ multiplex PCR, lists solely in-frame clones and lacks some. The sample consists of about 54,000 clones, over 70% of them appearing once. The time point denotes: week 5, during vaccination. In the vaccine, a single dose held 300 ug of the mutant IDH1 20-mer peptide, along with topical imiquimod. No antigens are known for them. The source was PBMCs, collected from a glioma patient whose treatment included an IDH1 peptide vaccine. These receptors were collected from a man aged 25-45 years with glioma.

The J gene is TRBJ1-6, the V gene TRBV2; 11 positions match TRBD1. CDR3 length: 14 amino acids. V shed 5 bases, J shed 9 bases, and the junction held 3 bases outside the gene matches. From germline, CDR1 is SNHLY and CDR2 FYNNEI. The CDR3 reads CASSTGTGGSPLHF. CDR3 sequence (DNA): TGTGCCAGCAGTACCGGGACAGGGGGTTCACCCCTCCACTTT.

This chain connects TRBV10-1 to TRBJ2-2; 7 nucleotides line up with TRBD1. Germline values: CDR1 WNHNN, CDR2 SYGVQD (reference sequence). J gave up 1 base and V 4 bases, and 0 bases lay outside the gene matches. CDR3 length equals 14 residues. CDR3 bases: TGCGCCAGCAGTGGACAGGGGAACACCGGGGAGCTGTTTTTT. Residues: CASSGQGNTGELFF.

V usage is TRBV10-3 and J usage is TRBJ2-1, with TRBD2 matching 13 bases. V lost 2 bases, J lost 4 bases, and 5 bases stayed unmatched. Germline V gene lookup returns CDR1 ENHRY and CDR2 SYGVKD. The CDR3 length is 17 residues. Here the CDR3 DNA reads TGTGCCATCAGTGAGGTCCCGACTAGCGGGGGGTACAATGAGCAGTTCTTC. Its protein is CAISEVPTSGGYNEQFF.

The chain recombines TRBV7-6 with TRBJ2-3, with D possibly TRBD1 on 6 matching bases. The V end was cut by 3 bases, the J end by 5 bases, with 9 bases between. CDR3 length equals 13 residues. Germline CDR1 SGHVS, CDR2 FNYEAQ. The CDR3 bases are TGTGCCAGCAGCTTCATACAGGGAGATACGCAGTATTTT. Protein sequence: CASSFIQGDTQYF.

This chain joins TRBV30 and TRBJ2-7; no definite D call. The CDR3 is 12 amino acids. CDR1 and CDR2 from the germline V gene are GTSNPN and SVGIG (reference sequence). V lost 3 bases to trimming and J lost 4 bases, with 10 bases between them. The CDR3 protein is CAWSQNRYEQYF. In DNA, the CDR3 is TGTGCCTGGAGCCAAAACCGATACGAGCAGTACTTC.

This chain connects TRBV4-1 to TRBJ1-1; 8 bases agree with TRBD1. Unmatched junction bases numbered 15, after V lost 8 bases and J lost 4 bases. Germline assignment: CDR1 MGHRA and CDR2 YSYEKL. The CDR3 sequence is 16 residues long. The CDR3 region is CASVGSTGVFGTEAFF. DNA for the CDR3: TGCGCCAGCGTGGGGTCGACAGGGGTTTTTGGCACTGAAGCTTTCTTT.

This clone was observed a single time. Germline is not matched at one junction end, which may reflect a read error. This sequence joins TRBV19 and TRBJ1-6, with unresolved D. This CDR3 region has 16 residues. Germline V gene data show CDR1 as LNHDA and CDR2 as SQIVND (reference sequence). CDR3 bases: TGTGCTAGTAGGACTTTCGAGAGCTCCTATAATTCACCCCTCCACTTT. Protein: CASRTFESSYNSPLHF.

The chain uses TRBV7-8 and TRBJ2-5; D not certain. This CDR3 is built from 12 residues. From germline, CDR1 is SGHVS and CDR2 FQNEAQ. The V end lost 5 bases, the J end lost 4 bases, and 8 bases lay between the germline ends. CDR3 nucleotides: TGTGCCAGCAGCCCCGAGGTAGAGACCCAGTACTTC. The encoded protein is CASSPEVETQYF.

The chain uses TRBV25-1 and TRBJ2-7; D gene uncertain. Germline V gene sequence: CDR1 MGHDK, CDR2 SYGVNS. The CDR3 runs to 11 residues. The germline V and J ends were trimmed by 5 bases and 4 bases, with 6 bases remaining between them. The chain's CDR3 is CASSYSYEQYF. The CDR3 nucleotides are TGTGCCAGCAGTTATAGTTACGAGCAGTACTTC.

This rearrangement joins TRBV11-2 to TRBJ2-5, with no clear D. The germline V gene has CDR1 SGHAT and CDR2 FQNNGV. The V gene lost 1 base and the J gene lost 7 bases, with 7 bases spanning the gap. The CDR3 covers 12 residues. CDR3 region: CASSLGQVTQYF. CDR3 nucleotides: TGTGCCAGCAGCTTAGGTCAGGTGACCCAGTACTTC.

The genes are TRBV6-6 and TRBJ2-5, with TRBD1 as a possible D gene (6 bases). The J call may be incorrect, as the DNA end agrees better with TRBJ2-7. This CDR3 has 14 amino acids. CDR1 and CDR2 from the germline V gene are MNHNY and SVGAGI (reference sequence). The CDR3 sequence is CASSYGTLDYEQYF. The CDR3 DNA follows: TGTGCCAGCAGTTACGGGACACTGGACTACGAGCAGTACTTC.

The CDR3 here is CSVERRAGVHEQYF. The CDR3 DNA follows: TGCAGCGTTGAAAGGCGGGCAGGGGTTCACGAGCAGTACTTC. This chain joins TRBV29-1 and TRBJ2-7, with a tentative D call TRBD1 (6 bases). The germline V and J ends were trimmed by 2 bases and 5 bases, with 16 bases remaining between them. The CDR3 covers 14 residues. In germline, CDR1 is SQVTM, CDR2 ANQGSEA.

The CDR3 coding sequence is TGTGCCAGCAGCTTACAGGGGGGCTATAATTCACCCCTCCACTTT. This gives the protein CASSLQGGYNSPLHF. V gene TRBV11-2 combines with J gene TRBJ1-6; 7 nucleotides agree with TRBD1. This CDR3 comprises 15 residues. Losses at the gene ends were 2 bases for V and 3 bases for J; bases not matched to a gene: 1. Germline CDR1 is SGHAT and CDR2 is FQNNGV.

The chain uses TRBV5-1 and TRBJ1-2; a weak D match, TRBD1 (6 bases). V was trimmed by 3 bases and J by 3 bases, leaving 12 bases between them. This CDR3 contains 14 residues. Germline CDR1 and CDR2: SGHRS and YFSETQ. CDR3 coding DNA: TGCGCCAGCAGCTACACGGACAGCCACTATGGCTACACCTTC. Its protein is CASSYTDSHYGYTF.

This rearrangement joins TRBV4-1 to TRBJ2-1; 9 nucleotides match TRBD2. This CDR3 has 15 amino acids. Looked up from germline, CDR1 is MGHRA and CDR2 is YSYEKL. Unmatched junction bases numbered 2, after V lost 1 base and J lost 4 bases. Here the CDR3 reads CASSQGGGGYNEQFF. The CDR3 bases are TGCGCCAGCAGCCAAGGCGGGGGGGGTTACAATGAGCAGTTCTTC.

This chain uses TRBV6-5 with TRBJ1-1; D is undetermined. The CDR3 is made up of 14 amino acids. Germline V CDR1 and CDR2: MNHEY, SVGAGI. Trimming took off 5 bases at V and 0 bases at J, with 10 bases between the two ends. The CDR3 DNA reads TGTGCCAGCAGTCGAAGGGCGCTGAACACTGAAGCTTTCTTT. This gives the protein CASSRRALNTEAFF.

The chain is built from TRBV27 and TRBJ2-4, with 7 bases fitting TRBD1. The germline V gene has CDR1 MNHEY and CDR2 SMNVEV (reference sequence). V lost 6 bases and J lost 1; bases outside the gene matches: 9. This CDR3 is 16 amino acids long. Written as DNA, the CDR3 is TGTGCCAGCAGCCTGACAGGGTTGGGTGCCAAAAACATTCAGTACTTC. It yields the protein CASSLTGLGAKNIQYF.

The gene calls are TRBV19 and TRBJ1-2; 9 bases fit TRBD1. This CDR3 spans 14 amino acids. The V gene end was trimmed by 7 bases and the J gene end by 4 bases; junction bases not matched to a gene: 7. Germline V gene sequence: CDR1 LNHDA, CDR2 SQIVND (reference sequence). CDR3 coding DNA: TGTGCCAGTACCGGACAGGGGCCGCCCTATGGCTACACCTTC. Translation: CASTGQGPPYGYTF.

The chain employs TRBV2 and TRBJ2-7, with 8 bases aligning to TRBD1. Unmatched junction bases numbered 4, after V lost 3 bases and J lost 3 bases. The CDR3 is 14 residues long. Germline-derived CDR1 and CDR2 are SNHLY and FYNNEI. The DNA for the CDR3 is TGTGCCAGCAGTGAGCAAGGACAGGGCTACGAGCAGTACTTC. This codes for CASSEQGQGYEQYF.

The chain is built from TRBV6-4 and TRBJ2-6, with 8 nucleotides matching TRBD1. With V trimmed by 0 bases and J by 0 bases, 7 bases remained unmatched. CDR1 is MRHNA and CDR2 is SNTAGT in the germline V gene. The CDR3 runs to 19 residues. CDR3 sequence reads: CASSDSRATGGSGANVLTF. The CDR3 nucleotides are TGTGCCAGCAGTGACTCGAGGGCCACAGGGGGCTCTGGGGCCAACGTCCTGACTTTC.

V is TRBV2 and J is TRBJ1-5, with a possible D match to TRBD1 (5 bases). The CDR3 spans 14 residues. Germline V gene data show CDR1 as SNHLY and CDR2 as FYNNEI. V was trimmed by 6 bases and J by 4 bases, leaving 13 bases between them. The CDR3 DNA reads TGTGCCAGCAGCCGGGACTGGGGAAATCAGCCCCAGCATTTT. Translated: CASSRDWGNQPQHF.

In DNA form, the CDR3 reads TGTGCCAGCAGCCGGTCTGACTGGTCCGGGGAGCTGTTTTTT. Residues: CASSRSDWSGELFF. This chain connects TRBV6-5 to TRBJ2-2; D gene unclear. The length of the CDR3 is 14 residues. Germline V gene lookup returns CDR1 MNHEY and CDR2 SVGAGI. V was shortened by 6 bases and J by 6 bases, with 14 bases between the two germline ends.

The rearrangement uses TRBV6-5 and TRBJ2-1; 9 nucleotides match TRBD1. The length of the CDR3 is 15 residues. V lost 7 bases, J lost 6 bases, and 10 bases stayed unmatched. Germline V lookup: CDR1 MNHEY, CDR2 SVGAGI. The CDR3 DNA reads TGTGCCAGCAATGAGGACAGGGGACCTACCAATGAGCAGTTCTTC. Translating it yields CASNEDRGPTNEQFF.

This clone has just a few counts. The gene calls are TRBV7-9 and TRBJ1-5; TRBD1 matches at 9 bases. The J segment lost 5 bases and the V segment lost 3 bases, leaving 2 bases of the junction unmatched. In germline, CDR1 is SEHNR, CDR2 FQNEAQ (reference sequence). CDR3 length equals 14 residues. The CDR3 DNA reads TGTGCCAGCAGCTTTACAGGGGGCGATCAGCCCCAGCATTTT. Encoded protein: CASSFTGGDQPQHF.

This chain links TRBV4-2 with TRBJ1-1; possibly TRBD1 for D (5 bases). The CDR3 has 13 amino acids. Germline V lookup: CDR1 LGHNA, CDR2 YNFKEQ. The ends were cut back, 11 bases at V and 4 bases at J, with 17 bases in the middle. CDR3 residues: CASTGGVVTEAFF. CDR3 DNA: TGTGCCTCCACGGGGGGGGTGGTCACTGAAGCTTTCTTT.

This clone was seen only a few times. The chain uses TRBV18 and TRBJ2-2, with unresolved D. Germline V CDR1 and CDR2: KGHSH, LQKENI. V was pared by 4 bases and J by 8 bases, with 17 bases between. CDR3 length: 15 amino acids. The CDR3 DNA reads TGTGCCAGCTCACTCCACAACACCAATCGAGGGGAGCTGTTTTTT. Amino acids: CASSLHNTNRGELFF.

The J gene is TRBJ1-1, the V gene TRBV9; no firm D call. The CDR3 is 14 amino acids. The V and J ends lost 4 bases and 5 bases respectively, with 15 bases between them. CDR1 SGDLS and CDR2 YYNGEE come from the germline V gene. The CDR3: CASSHTPSSTEAFF. The CDR3 DNA sequence: TGTGCCAGCAGCCATACACCGAGCTCTACTGAAGCTTTCTTT.

The chain recombines TRBV12-2 with TRBJ2-3; the D call in the table, TRBD2, was not verified against the DNA. TRBV12-2 represents a pseudogene. There are 17 residues in the CDR3. The CDR3 DNA follows: TGTGCAAGTCGCCCCTCTCGACTAGCGGGGATTGGAGATACGCAGTATTTT. Amino acids: CASRPSRLAGIGDTQYF.

V gene TRBV7-8 combines with J gene TRBJ1-1; possible D gene TRBD1, 5 bases. CDR1 is SGHVS and CDR2 is FQNEAQ in the germline V gene. This CDR3 region has 16 residues. The ends were cut back, 2 bases at V and 1 base at J, with 14 bases in the middle. Here the CDR3 DNA reads TGTGCCAGCAGCTTATCCGGCGGGGGGGGGAACACTGAAGCTTTCTTT. This gives the protein CASSLSGGGGNTEAFF. Filled out from reference TRBV7-8 and TRBJ1-1, the complete variable domain reads GAGVSQSPRYKVAKRGQDVALRCDPISGHVSLFWYQQALGQGPEFLTYFQNEAQLDKSGLPSDRFFAERPEGSVSTLKIQRTQQEDSAVYLCASSLSGGGGNTEAFFGQGTRLTVV.

This chain links TRBV6-5 with TRBJ2-3; 11 bases align to TRBD1. This CDR3 comprises 15 residues. V shed 10 bases and J 6 bases; nucleotides not matched to a gene: 12. Germline CDR1 reads MNHEY; CDR2 reads SVGAGI. The CDR3 here is CATSIGQGARDTQYF. CDR3 nucleotides: TGTGCCACCTCGATCGGACAGGGGGCTAGGGATACGCAGTATTTT.